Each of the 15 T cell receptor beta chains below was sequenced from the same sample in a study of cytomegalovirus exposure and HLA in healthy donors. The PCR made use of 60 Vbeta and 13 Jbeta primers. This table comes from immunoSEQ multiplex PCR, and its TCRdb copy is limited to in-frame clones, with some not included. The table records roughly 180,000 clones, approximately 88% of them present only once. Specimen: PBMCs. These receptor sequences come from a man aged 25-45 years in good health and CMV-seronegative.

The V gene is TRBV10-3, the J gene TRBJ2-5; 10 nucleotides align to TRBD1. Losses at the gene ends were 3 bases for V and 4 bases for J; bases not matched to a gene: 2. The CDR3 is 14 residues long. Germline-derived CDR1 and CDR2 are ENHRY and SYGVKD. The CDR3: CAISEGQGGETQYF. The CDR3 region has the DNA TGTGCCATCAGTGAAGGACAGGGGGGAGAGACCCAGTACTTC.

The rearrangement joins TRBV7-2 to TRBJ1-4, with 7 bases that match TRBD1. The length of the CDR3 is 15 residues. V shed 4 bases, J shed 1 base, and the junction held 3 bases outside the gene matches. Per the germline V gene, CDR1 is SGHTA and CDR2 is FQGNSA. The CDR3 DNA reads TGTGCCAGCAGCTCCCGGGACAGAACTAATGAAAAACTGTTTTTT. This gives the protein CASSSRDRTNEKLFF.

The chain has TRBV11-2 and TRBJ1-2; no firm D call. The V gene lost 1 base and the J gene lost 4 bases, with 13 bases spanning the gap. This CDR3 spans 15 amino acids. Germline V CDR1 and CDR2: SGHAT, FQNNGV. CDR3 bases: TGTGCCAGCAGCTTAGGAGGGCGGTCTACCTATGGCTACACCTTC. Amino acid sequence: CASSLGGRSTYGYTF.

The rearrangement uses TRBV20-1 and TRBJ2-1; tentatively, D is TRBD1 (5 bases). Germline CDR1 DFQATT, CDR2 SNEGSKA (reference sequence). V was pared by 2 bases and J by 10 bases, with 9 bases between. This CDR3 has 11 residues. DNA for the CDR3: TGCAGTGCTAGACCCGACAGAGAGCAGTTCTTC. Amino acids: CSARPDREQFF.

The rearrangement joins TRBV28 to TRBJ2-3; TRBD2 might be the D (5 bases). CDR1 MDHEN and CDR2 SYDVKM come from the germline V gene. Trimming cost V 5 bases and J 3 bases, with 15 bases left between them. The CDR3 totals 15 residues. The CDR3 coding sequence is TGTGCCAGCAGTGAGCGGAGGCCGGGAACAGATACGCAGTATTTT. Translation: CASSERRPGTDTQYF.

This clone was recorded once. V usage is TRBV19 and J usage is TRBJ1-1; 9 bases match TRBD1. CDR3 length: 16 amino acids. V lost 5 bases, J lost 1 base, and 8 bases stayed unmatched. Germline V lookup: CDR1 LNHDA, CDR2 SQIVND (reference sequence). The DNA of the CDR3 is TGTGCCAGTAGTGAGGTTACAGGGGGCCCGAACACTGAAGCTTTCTTT. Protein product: CASSEVTGGPNTEAFF.

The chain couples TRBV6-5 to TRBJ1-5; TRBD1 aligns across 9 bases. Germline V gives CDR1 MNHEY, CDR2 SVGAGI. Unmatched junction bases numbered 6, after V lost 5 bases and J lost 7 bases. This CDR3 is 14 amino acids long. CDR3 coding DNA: TGTGCCAGCAGTGAATGGGACAGGGACCAGCCCCAGCATTTT. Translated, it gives CASSEWDRDQPQHF.

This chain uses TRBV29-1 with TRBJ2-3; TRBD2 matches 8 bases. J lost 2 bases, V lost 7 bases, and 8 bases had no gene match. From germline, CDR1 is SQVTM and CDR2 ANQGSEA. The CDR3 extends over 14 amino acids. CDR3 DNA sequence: TGCAGCGCAACTAGCGGTACTAACACAGATACGCAGTATTTT. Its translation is CSATSGTNTDTQYF.

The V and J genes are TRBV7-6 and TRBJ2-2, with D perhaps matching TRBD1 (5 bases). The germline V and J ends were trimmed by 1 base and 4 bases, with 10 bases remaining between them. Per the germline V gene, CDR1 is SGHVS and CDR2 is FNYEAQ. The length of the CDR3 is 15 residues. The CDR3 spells CASSLVPGPTGELFF. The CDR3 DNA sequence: TGTGCCAGCAGCTTAGTTCCAGGGCCCACCGGGGAGCTGTTTTTT.

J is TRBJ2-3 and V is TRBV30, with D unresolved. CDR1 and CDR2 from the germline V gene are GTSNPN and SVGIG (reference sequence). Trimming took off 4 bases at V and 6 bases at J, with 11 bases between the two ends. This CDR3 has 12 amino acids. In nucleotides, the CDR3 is TGTGCCTGGACCCCACTAACTGATACGCAGTATTTT. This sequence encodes CAWTPLTDTQYF.

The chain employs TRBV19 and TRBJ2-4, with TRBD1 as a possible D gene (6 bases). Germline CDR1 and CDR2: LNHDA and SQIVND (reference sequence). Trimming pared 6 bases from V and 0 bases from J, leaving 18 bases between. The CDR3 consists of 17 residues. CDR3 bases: TGTGCCAGTAGGGACCTCGACAGGAGACTAGCCAAAAACATTCAGTACTTC. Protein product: CASRDLDRRLAKNIQYF.

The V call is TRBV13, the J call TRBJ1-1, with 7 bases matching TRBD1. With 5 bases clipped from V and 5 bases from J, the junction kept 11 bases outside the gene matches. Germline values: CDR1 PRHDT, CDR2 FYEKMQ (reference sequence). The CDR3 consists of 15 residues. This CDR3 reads CASSPQTGRVTEAFF. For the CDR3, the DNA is TGTGCCAGCAGCCCTCAGACAGGGCGGGTTACTGAAGCTTTCTTT.

Here the CDR3 DNA reads TGTGCCAGCAGCCAAACACAGGGGCCGGAGACCCAGTACTTC. Its translation: CASSQTQGPETQYF. The chain links TRBV14 to TRBJ2-5; 7 positions match TRBD1. Per the germline V gene, CDR1 is SGHDN and CDR2 is FVKESK. The CDR3 has 14 residues. V was pared by 2 bases and J by 5 bases, with 5 bases of the junction left unmatched.

The CDR3 spells CASSSLGGVQETQYF. CDR3 sequence (DNA): TGTGCCAGCAGCTCCTTAGGCGGGGTCCAAGAGACCCAGTACTTC. The chain carries TRBV7-9 and TRBJ2-5; possible D gene TRBD2, 6 bases. CDR3 length equals 15 residues. The germline V and J ends were trimmed by 4 bases and 1 base, with 13 bases remaining between them. Germline V gene lookup returns CDR1 SEHNR and CDR2 FQNEAQ (reference sequence).

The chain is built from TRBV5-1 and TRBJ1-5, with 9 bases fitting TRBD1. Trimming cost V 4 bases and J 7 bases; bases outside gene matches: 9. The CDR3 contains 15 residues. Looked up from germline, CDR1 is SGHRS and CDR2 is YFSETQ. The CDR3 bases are TGCGCCAGCAGCCTCGGGACAGGGAAAGGGCAGCCCCAGCATTTT. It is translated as CASSLGTGKGQPQHF.